This T cell receptor (beta chain) was sequenced for a study of Ad26.COV2.S vaccination and SARS-CoV-2 variants. Treatment noted: around 19 received Ad26.COV2.S at low or high dose, single or two shots; roughly 5 received placebo; per-sample allocation not given. After the first vaccine or placebo injection, samples were drawn on day 63. Germline CDR1 MDHEN, CDR2 SYDVKM. J lost 7 bases, V lost 5 bases, and 11 bases had no gene match. The CDR3 extends over 16 amino acids. Sequencing used immunoSEQ multiplex PCR; TCRdb keeps in-frame clones, though not all of them. This table holds about 410,000 clones, 75% to 90% found once.

This TCR derives from a person between 18 and 60 years old who received the Ad26.COV2.S COVID-19 vaccine or a placebo. The V and J genes are TRBV28 and TRBJ1-6, with 7 nucleotides matching TRBD1. Sequencing was performed on peripheral blood, taken in a trial of Ad26.COV2.S vaccine versus placebo. CDR3 region: CASSPWTGLGNSPLHF. The CDR3 DNA reads TGTGCCAGCAGTCCATGGACAGGTCTTGGGAATTCACCCCTCCACTTT.